This TCR beta chain was documented in a study of CD8 T cells in ankylosing spondylitis. In its sample, this clonotype was seen many times. Its cognate antigen is unknown. This CDR3 is built from 15 residues. The ends lost 5 bases at V and 3 bases at J; junction bases unmatched: 11. CDR1 is DFQATT and CDR2 is SNEGSKA in the germline V gene (reference sequence). TCRdb re-analysed the 5' RACE reads in MiXCR, keeping a single row per CDR3 protein. Of 150,000 or so distinct CDR3 sequences listed, roughly 31% are singletons. Overall study findings and caveats: In ankylosing spondylitis blood, a motif of roughly 8 highly homologous TCR beta variants appeared characteristic.

This clonotype originated in a male donor with ankylosing spondylitis. The chain uses TRBV20-1 and TRBJ2-3; 7 bases agree with TRBD2. The sequencing sample was made of synovial fluid, either unsorted or a sorted T cell fraction (not recorded which). CDR3: CSADPGTTATDTQYF. CDR3 DNA sequence: TGCAGTGCTGACCCCGGGACTACAGCGACAGATACGCAGTATTTT.